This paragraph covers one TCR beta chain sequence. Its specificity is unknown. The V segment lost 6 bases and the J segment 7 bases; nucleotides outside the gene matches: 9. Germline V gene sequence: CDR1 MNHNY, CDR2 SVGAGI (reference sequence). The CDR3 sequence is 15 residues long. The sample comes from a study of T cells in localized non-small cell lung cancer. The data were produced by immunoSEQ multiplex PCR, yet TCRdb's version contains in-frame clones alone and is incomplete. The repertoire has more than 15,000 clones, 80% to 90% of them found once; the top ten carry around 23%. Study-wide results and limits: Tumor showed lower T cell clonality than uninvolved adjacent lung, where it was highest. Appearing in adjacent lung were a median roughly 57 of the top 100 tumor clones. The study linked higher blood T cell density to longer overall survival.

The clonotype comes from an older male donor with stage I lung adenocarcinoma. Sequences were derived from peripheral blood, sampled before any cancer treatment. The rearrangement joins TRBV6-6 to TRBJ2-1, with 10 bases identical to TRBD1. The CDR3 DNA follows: TGTGCCAGCAGCTCCGACAGGGGGCGCGTGAATGAGCAGTTCTTC. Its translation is CASSSDRGRVNEQFF.